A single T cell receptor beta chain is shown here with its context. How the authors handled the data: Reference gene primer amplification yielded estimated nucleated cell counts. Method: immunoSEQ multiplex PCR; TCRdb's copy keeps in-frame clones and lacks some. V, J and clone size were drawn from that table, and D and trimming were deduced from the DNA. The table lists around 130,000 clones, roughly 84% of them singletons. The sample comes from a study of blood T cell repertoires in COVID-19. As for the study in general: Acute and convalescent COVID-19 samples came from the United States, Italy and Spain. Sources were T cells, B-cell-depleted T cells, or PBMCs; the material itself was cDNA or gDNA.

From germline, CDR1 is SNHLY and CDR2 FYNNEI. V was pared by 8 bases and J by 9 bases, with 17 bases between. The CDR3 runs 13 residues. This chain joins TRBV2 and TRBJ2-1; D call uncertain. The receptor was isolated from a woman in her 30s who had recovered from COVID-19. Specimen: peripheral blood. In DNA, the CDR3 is TGTGCCAGCTCTTCCCCGGTGAGGAGTGAGCAGTTCTTC. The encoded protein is CASSSPVRSEQFF.